This T cell receptor beta chain came from a study of blood T cell repertoires in COVID-19 (dated by TCRdb to the early 2020s). About the investigation overall: Collaborator samples came from the United States, Italy and Spain and covered acute and convalescent phases of COVID-19. The material from the prospective study consisted of cDNA or gDNA derived from T cells, B-cell-depleted T cells, or PBMCs. Subjects who had been exposed to COVID-19, were actively infected with it, or had recovered from it provided the deeply sampled blood TCRbeta repertoires that made up the dataset. Nearly every sample came with metadata listing a de-identified subject ID, COVID-19 status, age in years and sex. Where available, HLA class I and class II types were taken from metadata supplied by the sample provider and were not determined by assay-based typing. The repertoires were released in a freely available public database intended as a resource for research on the immune response to SARS-CoV-2. Samples were obtained from the ongoing ImmuneRACE study (first 160 participants) and from some 1,300 subjects provided by 6 global collaborators.

Beyond this particular receptor, the publication reports: Clinical and demographic metadata were provided uncurated, with the amount varying by source and participant.

One collaborating source in Seattle enrolled patients during active infection and followed them longitudinally through the course of disease. Each collaborating institution followed its own protocols to collect whole blood in K2EDTA tubes. For TCRbeta analysis, collaborators shipped samples in one of three forms: frozen whole blood, isolated PBMCs, or DNA extracted from either of those sample types. TCRbeta CDR3 regions were amplified from genomic DNA using the immunoSEQ Assay, a bias-controlled multiplex PCR. In the original analysis: Within the assay, amplification of reference gene primers was used to estimate how many nucleated cells each sample contained. To quantify the absolute abundance of each unique TCRbeta CDR3 rearrangement, sequence reads were collapsed and filtered. For each sample, productive Simpson clonality was calculated as the square root of Simpson's diversity index over productive rearrangements. TCRdb took this table from immuneACCESS and kept in-frame rearrangements with V and J called. Such tables lack part of the clones; where checked against another copy, unresolved V genes explain under half of the gap, and the rest is unexplained. That table gives V, J and clone size, and the DNA gave D and trimming. The sample table holds hundreds of thousands of clones, of which roughly 88% were seen once. 5% to 6.5% of the sample rests with the top ten.

Concerning this clone: The antigen it binds to is not known. No much larger clonotype is one base removed from it; base qualities were not supplied.

CDR1 and CDR2 are drawn from the germline V gene: KGHSH, LQKENI. The CDR3 has 14 amino acids, counting the end cysteine and phenylalanine. Of the read, only the CDR3 DNA is kept; its 42 bases are in frame from base 1. The germline ends are 11 bases apart after V is trimmed by 3 bases and J by 3 bases. Specimen: peripheral blood. This clonotype was sampled from a woman aged 25 to 39 with COVID-19, enrolled during active disease. The rearrangement combines TRBV18 with TRBJ1-2; the D segment could be TRBD1, given 6 matching bases. The nucleotides are TGTGCCAGCTCACCTCGACAGGACTACTATGGCTACACCTTC. This is translated as CASSPRQDYYGYTF.